This entry lists 9 T cell receptor beta chains sequenced from one sample in a study of T cell changes during pregnancy in multiple sclerosis. The repertoire was sequenced with immunoSEQ multiplex PCR; TCRdb's copy has only in-frame clones and lacks some. The sample has 70,000 to 100,000 clones; about 93% are singletons. Material: peripheral blood, obtained in the first trimester of pregnancy. Every receptor here comes from a female donor with multiple sclerosis, enrolled in a pregnancy study.

In this sample, this clone turned up once. V usage is TRBV5-1 and J usage is TRBJ1-2; 8 bases fit TRBD1. CDR3 length: 14 amino acids. V was clipped by 6 bases and J by 0 bases; unmatched bases: 4. CDR1 is SGHRS, CDR2 YFSETQ, per germline. CDR3 sequence reads: CASNPGGPNYGYTF. The CDR3 DNA sequence: TGCGCCAGCAACCCAGGGGGCCCTAACTATGGCTACACCTTC. Variable domain in full (rest from reference TRBV5-1 and TRBJ1-2): KAGVTQTPRYLIKTRGQQVTLSCSPISGHRSVSWYQQTPGQGLQFLFEYFSETQRNKGNFPGRFSGRQFSNSRSEMNVSTLELGDSALYLCASNPGGPNYGYTFGSGTRLTVV.

CDR3 DNA sequence: TGTGCCTGGAGTCCGGGACAGGGAAATCAGCCCCAGCATTTT. This translates into CAWSPGQGNQPQHF. The V gene is TRBV30, the J gene TRBJ1-5; 9 nucleotides line up with TRBD1. The CDR3 sequence is 14 residues long. The trim removed 2 bases at V and 4 bases at J, leaving 3 bases unmatched. Looked up from germline, CDR1 is GTSNPN and CDR2 is SVGIG (reference sequence).

This clone was detected only once. This chain uses TRBV4-1 with TRBJ1-6; 9 bases align to TRBD1. The V segment lost 4 bases and the J segment 10 bases; nucleotides outside the gene matches: 8. The CDR3 is made up of 15 amino acids. Germline V CDR1 and CDR2: MGHRA, YSYEKL. The CDR3 region has the DNA TGCGCCAGCAGCCCTGGGACAGGGAAACGCTCACCCCTCCACTTT. This codes for CASSPGTGKRSPLHF.

The table lists this clone with a count of one. V usage is TRBV6-1 and J usage is TRBJ2-5, with D possibly matching TRBD1 (6 bases). The V end lost 6 bases, the J end lost 2 bases, and 13 bases lay between the germline ends. The CDR3 is 14 amino acids. CDR1 MNHNS and CDR2 SASEGT come from the germline V gene. Here the CDR3 reads CASRVGGQQETQYF. The DNA of the CDR3 is TGTGCCAGCAGGGTTGGCGGACAGCAAGAGACCCAGTACTTC.

The rearrangement links TRBV15 to TRBJ1-1, with TRBD1 as a possible D gene (6 bases). Per the germline V gene, CDR1 is LNHNV and CDR2 is YYDKDF (reference sequence). V was cut by 0 bases and J by 8 bases, with 16 bases left in between. The CDR3 contains 15 residues. CDR3 DNA: TGTGCCACCAGCAGAGATTATAGGGACATCGGCGAAGCTTTCTTT. This gives the protein CATSRDYRDIGEAFF. Complete variable domain (other parts from reference TRBV15 and TRBJ1-1): DAMVIQNPRYQVTQFGKPVTLSCSQTLNHNVMYWYQQKSSQAPKLLFHYYDKDFNNEADTPDNFQSRRPNTSFCFLDIRSPGLGDTAMYLCATSRDYRDIGEAFFGQGTRLTVV.

The chain recombines TRBV7-9 with TRBJ1-2; a weak D match, TRBD1 (5 bases). Germline CDR1 and CDR2: SEHNR and FQNEAQ (reference sequence). The CDR3 extends over 12 amino acids. The V end was cut by 1 base, the J end by 12 bases, with 12 bases between. This CDR3 is CASSLGSGTHTF. DNA for the CDR3: TGTGCCAGCAGCTTAGGATCAGGGACTCACACCTTC.

The genes are TRBV12-2 and TRBJ1-5. TRBV12-2 is a listed pseudogene. The length of the CDR3 is 13 residues. CDR3 nucleotide sequence: TGTGCAAGTCGCTTAAACGGGGGTCAGCCCCAGCATTTT. This translates into CASRLNGGQPQHF.

The chain has TRBV2 and TRBJ1-2, with 8 nucleotides matching TRBD1. The V and J ends lost 6 bases and 7 bases, in that order; junction bases with no gene match: 7. CDR1 and CDR2 from the germline V gene are SNHLY and FYNNEI. This CDR3 region has 13 residues. DNA for the CDR3: TGTGCCAGCAGGGCGGACAGGGAGGGTGGCTACACCTTC. It yields the protein CASRADREGGYTF.

This chain joins TRBV4-2 and TRBJ1-4; D unresolved. Germline V gene sequence: CDR1 LGHNA, CDR2 YNFKEQ. V was clipped by 0 bases and J by 7 bases, with 15 bases between them. The CDR3 extends over 16 amino acids. CDR3 in DNA: TGTGCCAGCAGCCAAGATCTGATCGGGTGGTCTGAAAAACTGTTTTTT. It codes for CASSQDLIGWSEKLFF.